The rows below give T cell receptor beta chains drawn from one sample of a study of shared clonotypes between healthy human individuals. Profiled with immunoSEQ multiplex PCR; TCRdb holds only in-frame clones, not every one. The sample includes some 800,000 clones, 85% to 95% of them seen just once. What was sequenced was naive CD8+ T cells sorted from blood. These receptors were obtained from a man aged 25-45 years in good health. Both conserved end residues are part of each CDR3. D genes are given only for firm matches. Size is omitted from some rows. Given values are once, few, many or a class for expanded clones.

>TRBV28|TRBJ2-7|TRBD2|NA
TGTGCCAGCAGTCCCGGACTAGCGGGAGTCTCCTACGAGCAGTACTTC
CASSPGLAGVSYEQYF
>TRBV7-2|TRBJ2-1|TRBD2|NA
TGTGCCAGCAGTCGGACTAGCGGGAGTGGGTATGAGCAGTTCTTC
CASSRTSGSGYEQFF
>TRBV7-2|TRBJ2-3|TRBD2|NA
TGTGCCAGCAGGCTTTCGGGACTAGCGGGAGTCGATACGCAGTATTTT
CASRLSGLAGVDTQYF
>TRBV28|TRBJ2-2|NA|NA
TGTGCCAGCAGCCAAAGTTCCGCCGGGGAGCTGTTTTTT
CASSQSSAGELFF
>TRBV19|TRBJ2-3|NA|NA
TGTGCCAGTGGGGCCAAGACCGGAGATACGCAGTATTTT
CASGAKTGDTQYF
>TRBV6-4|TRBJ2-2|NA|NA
TGTGCCAGCAGTGATCAGGGGGGGAACACCGGGGAGCTGTTTTTT
CASSDQGGNTGELFF
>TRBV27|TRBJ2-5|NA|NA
TGTGCCAGCAGTCCAAGACTAGAAATCTGGGTAGAGACCCAGTACTTC
CASSPRLEIWVETQYF
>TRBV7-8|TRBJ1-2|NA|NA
TGTGCCAGCAGCCCCACCGAAGTGGCGCATGGCTACACCTTC
CASSPTEVAHGYTF
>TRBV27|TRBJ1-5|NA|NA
TGTGCCAGCAGTTGGAAGGGAAATCAGCCCCAGCATTTT
CASSWKGNQPQHF
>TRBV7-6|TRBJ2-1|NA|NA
TGTGCCAGCAGCCCCCTCGTATACAATGAGCAGTTCTTC
CASSPLVYNEQFF
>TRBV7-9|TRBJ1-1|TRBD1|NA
TGTGCCAGCAGCTTAGTTGGACAGGGGGCTGTGGCTTTTAAAGCTTTCTTT
CASSLVGQGAVAFKAFF
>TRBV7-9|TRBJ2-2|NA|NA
TGTGCCAGCAGCTTAGATCAGGGGATGGCCGGGGAGCTGTTTTTT
CASSLDQGMAGELFF
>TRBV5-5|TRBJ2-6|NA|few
TGTGCCAGCAGCTTGACCCGAGGAGACTCCTCTGGGGCCAACGTCCTGACTTTC
CASSLTRGDSSGANVLTF
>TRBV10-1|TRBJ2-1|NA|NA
TGCGCCAGCTCAAATAGCAATGAGCAGTTCTTC
CASSNSNEQFF
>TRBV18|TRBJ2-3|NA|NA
TGTGCCAGCTCACCCGCGACCGATCTAGGCACAGATACGCAGTATTTT
CASSPATDLGTDTQYF
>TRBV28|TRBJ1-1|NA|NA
TGTGCCAGCAGTTCGCGGTCTGAAGCTTTCTTT
CASSSRSEAFF
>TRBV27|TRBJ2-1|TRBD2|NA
TGTGCCAGCAGTTTATCTGGGACTACTTTCTCCTACAATGAGCAGTTCTTC
CASSLSGTTFSYNEQFF
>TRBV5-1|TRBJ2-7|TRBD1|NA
TGCGCCAGCAGCTCACCGGGACAGGACTACGAGCAGTACTTC
CASSSPGQDYEQYF
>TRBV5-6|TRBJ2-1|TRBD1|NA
TGTGCCAGCAGCATCCCCGGGACAGGTTACAATGAGCAGTTCTTC
CASSIPGTGYNEQFF
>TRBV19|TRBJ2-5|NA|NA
TGTGCCAGTGGAGGACAGCACCTAAACCAAGAGACCCAGTACTTC
CASGGQHLNQETQYF
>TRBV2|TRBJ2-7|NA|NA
TGTGCCACCTCTTCGAGAGGTCGCACCTACGAGCAGTACTTC
CATSSRGRTYEQYF
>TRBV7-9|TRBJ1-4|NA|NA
TGTGCCAGCGACTCAGGGGCGCGCGAAAAACTGTTTTTT
CASDSGAREKLFF
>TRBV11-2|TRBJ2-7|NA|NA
TGTGCCAGCAGCTTTTACCATGGCGGCTACGAGCAGTACTTC
CASSFYHGGYEQYF
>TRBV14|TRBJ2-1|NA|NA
TGTGCCAGCAGCCATGAGACTAAATACTACAATGAGCAGTTCTTC
CASSHETKYYNEQFF
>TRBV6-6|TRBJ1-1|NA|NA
TGTGCCAGCACTTCGTTGTATGAAGCTTTCTTT
CASTSLYEAFF
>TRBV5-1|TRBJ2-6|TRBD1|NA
TGCGCCAGCAGCGGAGGGACAGGGGTGATCTCTGGGGCCAACGTCCTGACTTTC
CASSGGTGVISGANVLTF
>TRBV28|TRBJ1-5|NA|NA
TGTGCCAGCAGTTTATGGCGGGGGCAGCCCCAGCATTTT
CASSLWRGQPQHF
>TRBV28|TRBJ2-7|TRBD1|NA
TGTGCCAGCAGTTTATGGGAGGACAGGGGGTACGAGCAGTACTTC
CASSLWEDRGYEQYF
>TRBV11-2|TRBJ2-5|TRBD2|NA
TGTGCCAGCAGCCAACGCTGGGCCACTAGCGGGACCCGCGGGGAGACCCAGTACTTC
CASSQRWATSGTRGETQYF
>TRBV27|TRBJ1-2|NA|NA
TGTGCCAGCAGTTTCTCGGTGGGCTATGGCTACACCTTC
CASSFSVGYGYTF